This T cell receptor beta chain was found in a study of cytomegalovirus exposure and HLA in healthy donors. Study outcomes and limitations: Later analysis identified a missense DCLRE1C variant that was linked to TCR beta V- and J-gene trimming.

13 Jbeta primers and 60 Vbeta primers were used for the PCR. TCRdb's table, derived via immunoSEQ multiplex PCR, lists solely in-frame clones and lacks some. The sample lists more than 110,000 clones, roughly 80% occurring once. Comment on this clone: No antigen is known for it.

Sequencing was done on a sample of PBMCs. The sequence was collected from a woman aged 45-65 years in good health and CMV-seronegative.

CDR3 protein: CASSPSGEAEAFF. The CDR3 DNA reads as TGTGCCAGCTCACCATCGGGGGAGGCTGAAGCTTTCTTT. This chain joins TRBV18 and TRBJ1-1; D perhaps matches TRBD1 (5 bases). V was clipped by 2 bases and J by 6 bases, with 10 bases between them. The germline CDR1 and CDR2 sequences are KGHSH and LQKENI. CDR3 length equals 13 residues.